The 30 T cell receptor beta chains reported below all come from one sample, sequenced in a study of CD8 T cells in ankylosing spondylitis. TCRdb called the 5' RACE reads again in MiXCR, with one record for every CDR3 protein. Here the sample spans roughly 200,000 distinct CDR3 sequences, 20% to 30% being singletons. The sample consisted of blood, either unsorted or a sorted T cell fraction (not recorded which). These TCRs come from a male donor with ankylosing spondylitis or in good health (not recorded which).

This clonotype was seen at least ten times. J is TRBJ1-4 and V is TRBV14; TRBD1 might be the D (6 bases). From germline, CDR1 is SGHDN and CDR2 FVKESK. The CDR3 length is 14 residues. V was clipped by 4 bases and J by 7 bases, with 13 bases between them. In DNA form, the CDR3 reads TGTGCCAGCAGCCCCCGGGGGGCTGGTGAAAAACTGTTTTTT. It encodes CASSPRGAGEKLFF.

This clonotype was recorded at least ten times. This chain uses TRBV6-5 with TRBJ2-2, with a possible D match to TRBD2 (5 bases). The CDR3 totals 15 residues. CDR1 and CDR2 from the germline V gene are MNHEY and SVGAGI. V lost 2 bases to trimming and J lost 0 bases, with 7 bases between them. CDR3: CASSYSGTNTGELFF. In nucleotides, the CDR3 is TGTGCCAGCAGTTACAGCGGAACGAACACCGGGGAGCTGTTTTTT.

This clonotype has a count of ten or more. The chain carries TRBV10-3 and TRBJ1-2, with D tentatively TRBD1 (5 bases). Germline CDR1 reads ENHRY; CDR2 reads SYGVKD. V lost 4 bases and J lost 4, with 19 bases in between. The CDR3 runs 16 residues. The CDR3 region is CAISVWLRKQGYGYTF. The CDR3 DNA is TGTGCCATCAGTGTGTGGTTGAGAAAGCAGGGCTATGGCTACACCTTC.

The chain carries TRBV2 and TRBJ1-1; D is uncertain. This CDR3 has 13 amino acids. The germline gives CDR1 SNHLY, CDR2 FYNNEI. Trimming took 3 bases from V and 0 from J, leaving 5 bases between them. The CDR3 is CASSDDMNTEAFF. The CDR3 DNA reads TGTGCCAGCAGTGACGATATGAACACTGAAGCTTTCTTT.

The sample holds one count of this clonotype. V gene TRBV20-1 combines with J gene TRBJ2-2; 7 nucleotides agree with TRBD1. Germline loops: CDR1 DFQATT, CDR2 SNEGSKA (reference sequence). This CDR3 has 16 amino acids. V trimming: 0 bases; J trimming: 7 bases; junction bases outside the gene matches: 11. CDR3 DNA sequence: TGCAGTGCTAGAGACCGGGACAGAAATACTATCGGGGAGCTGTTTTTT. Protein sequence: CSARDRDRNTIGELFF.

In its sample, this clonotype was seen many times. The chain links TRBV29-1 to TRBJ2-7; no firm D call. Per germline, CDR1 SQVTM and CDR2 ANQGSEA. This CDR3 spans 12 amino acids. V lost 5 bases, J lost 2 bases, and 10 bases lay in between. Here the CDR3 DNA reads TGCAGCGTTCCCTGGGCAGCCTACGAGCAGTACTTC. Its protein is CSVPWAAYEQYF.

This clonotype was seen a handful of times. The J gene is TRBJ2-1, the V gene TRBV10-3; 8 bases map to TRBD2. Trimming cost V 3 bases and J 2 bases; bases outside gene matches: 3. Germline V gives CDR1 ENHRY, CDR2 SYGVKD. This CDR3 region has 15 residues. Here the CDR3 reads CAISDAGGAYNEQFF. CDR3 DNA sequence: TGTGCCATCAGTGACGCGGGGGGTGCCTACAATGAGCAGTTCTTC.

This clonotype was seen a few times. As DNA, the CDR3 is TGTGCCACCAGTGATCCGCGGATAGGGAGAGAGACCCAGTACTTC. Translation: CATSDPRIGRETQYF. The chain uses TRBV24-1 and TRBJ2-5; possible D gene TRBD2, 5 bases. The CDR3 totals 15 residues. V dropped 3 bases and J dropped 4 bases, with 14 bases sitting between them. CDR1 and CDR2 from the germline V gene are KGHDR and SFDVKD.

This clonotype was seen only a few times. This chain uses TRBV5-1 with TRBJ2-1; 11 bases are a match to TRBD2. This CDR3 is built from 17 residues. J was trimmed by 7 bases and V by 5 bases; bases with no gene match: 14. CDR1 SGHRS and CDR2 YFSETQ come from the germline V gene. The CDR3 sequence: CASSKVPSTSGKNEQFF. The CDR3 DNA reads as TGCGCCAGCAGTAAAGTTCCCTCGACTAGCGGGAAGAATGAGCAGTTCTTC.

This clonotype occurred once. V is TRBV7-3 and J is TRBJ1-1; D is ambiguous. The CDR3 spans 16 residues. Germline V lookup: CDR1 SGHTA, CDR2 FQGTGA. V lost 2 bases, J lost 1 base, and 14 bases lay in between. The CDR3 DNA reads TGTGCCAGCAGCTTACGAGACCCCTCAAAGAACACTGAAGCTTTCTTT. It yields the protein CASSLRDPSKNTEAFF.

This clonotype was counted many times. CDR3 DNA: TGCAGTGGGAGACGAGGACTCAACACCGGGGAGCTGTTTTTT. This codes for CSGRRGLNTGELFF. The J gene is TRBJ2-2, the V gene TRBV20-1; maybe TRBD2 (5 bases). The germline V gene encodes CDR1 DFQATT and CDR2 SNEGSKA (reference sequence). The length of the CDR3 is 14 residues. Trimming took off 7 bases at V and 2 bases at J, with 14 bases between the two ends.

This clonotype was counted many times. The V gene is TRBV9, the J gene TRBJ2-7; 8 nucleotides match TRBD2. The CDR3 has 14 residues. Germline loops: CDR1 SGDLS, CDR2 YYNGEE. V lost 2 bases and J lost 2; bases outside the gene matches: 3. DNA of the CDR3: TGTGCCAGCAGCGTCGGGAGGGGTGCCTACGAGCAGTACTTC. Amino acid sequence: CASSVGRGAYEQYF.

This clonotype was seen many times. CDR3 region: CSASLRGNEQFF. CDR3 DNA sequence: TGCAGTGCTAGTCTTCGGGGGAATGAGCAGTTCTTC. The gene calls are TRBV20-1 and TRBJ2-1, with D maybe TRBD2 (6 bases). Germline-derived CDR1 and CDR2 are DFQATT and SNEGSKA (reference sequence). This CDR3 spans 12 amino acids. V lost 3 bases, J lost 7 bases, and 10 bases lay in between.

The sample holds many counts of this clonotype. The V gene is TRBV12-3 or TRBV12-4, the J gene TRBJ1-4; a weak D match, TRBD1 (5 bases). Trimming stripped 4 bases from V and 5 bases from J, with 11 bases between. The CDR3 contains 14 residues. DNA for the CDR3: TGTGCCAGCAGTTGGGGGGGGAACAATGAAAAACTGTTTTTT. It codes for CASSWGGNNEKLFF.

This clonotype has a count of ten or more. CDR3 in DNA: TGTGCCATCAGGGGGACAGGGACGGAAACTGAAGCTTTCTTT. Protein product: CAIRGTGTETEAFF. This chain uses TRBV10-3 with TRBJ1-1; the match to TRBD1 covers 9 bases. Germline trimming cut 6 bases from V and 5 bases from J; bases unmatched to any gene: 7. The germline V gene encodes CDR1 ENHRY and CDR2 SYGVKD. CDR3 length equals 14 residues.

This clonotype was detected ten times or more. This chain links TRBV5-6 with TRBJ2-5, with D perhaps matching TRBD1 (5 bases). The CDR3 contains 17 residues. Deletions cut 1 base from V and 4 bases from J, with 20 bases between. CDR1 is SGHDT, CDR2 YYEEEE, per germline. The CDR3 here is CASSLRVSGSRGETQYF. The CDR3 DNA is TGTGCCAGCAGCTTGAGGGTTTCTGGGTCTAGGGGAGAGACCCAGTACTTC.

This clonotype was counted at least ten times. CDR3 sequence reads: CASSYSNRRERHEQFF. The DNA of the CDR3 is TGTGCCAGCAGTTACTCGAATAGGAGGGAGAGGCATGAGCAGTTCTTC. This chain joins TRBV6-5 and TRBJ2-1, with TRBD2 as a possible D gene (6 bases). The germline V and J ends were trimmed by 0 bases and 8 bases, with 17 bases remaining between them. Germline CDR1 reads MNHEY; CDR2 reads SVGAGI. The CDR3 covers 16 residues.

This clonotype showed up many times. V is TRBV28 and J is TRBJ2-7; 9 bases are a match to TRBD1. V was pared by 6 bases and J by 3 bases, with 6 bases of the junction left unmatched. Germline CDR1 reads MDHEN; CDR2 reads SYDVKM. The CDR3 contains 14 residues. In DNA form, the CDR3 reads TGTGCCAGCAGGGGTACAGGGGGCCACTACGAGCAGTACTTC. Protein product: CASRGTGGHYEQYF.

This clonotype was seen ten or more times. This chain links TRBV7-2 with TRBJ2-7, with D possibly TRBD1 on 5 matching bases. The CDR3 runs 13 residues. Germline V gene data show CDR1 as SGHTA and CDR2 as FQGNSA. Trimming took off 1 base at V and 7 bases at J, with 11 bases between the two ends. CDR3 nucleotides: TGTGCCAGCAGCTTAGGGGGCCTTGGGGAGCAGTACTTC. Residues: CASSLGGLGEQYF.

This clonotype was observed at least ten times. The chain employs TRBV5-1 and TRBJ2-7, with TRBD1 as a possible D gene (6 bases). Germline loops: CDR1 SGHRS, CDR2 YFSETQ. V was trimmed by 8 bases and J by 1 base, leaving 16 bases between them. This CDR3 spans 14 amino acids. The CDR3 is CASQARDKSYEQYF. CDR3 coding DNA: TGCGCCAGTCAGGCTCGGGACAAATCCTACGAGCAGTACTTC.

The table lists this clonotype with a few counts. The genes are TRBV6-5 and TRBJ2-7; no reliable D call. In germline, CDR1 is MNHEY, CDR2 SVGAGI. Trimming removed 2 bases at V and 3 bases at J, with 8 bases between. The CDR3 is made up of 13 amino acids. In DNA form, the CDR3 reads TGTGCCAGCAGTTACAACAGAATCTACGAGCAGTACTTC. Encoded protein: CASSYNRIYEQYF.

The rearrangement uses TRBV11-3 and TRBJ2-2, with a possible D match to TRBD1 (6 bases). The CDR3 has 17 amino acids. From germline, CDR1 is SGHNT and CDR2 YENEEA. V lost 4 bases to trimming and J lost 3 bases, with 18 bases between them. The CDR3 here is CASSSGFGRGDTGELFF. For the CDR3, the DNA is TGTGCCAGCAGCTCAGGATTTGGCAGGGGAGACACCGGGGAGCTGTTTTTT.

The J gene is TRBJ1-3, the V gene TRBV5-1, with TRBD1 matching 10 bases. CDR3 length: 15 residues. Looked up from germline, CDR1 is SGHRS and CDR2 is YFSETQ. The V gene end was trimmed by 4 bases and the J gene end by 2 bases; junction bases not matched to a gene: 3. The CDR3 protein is CASSPGQGTGNTIYF. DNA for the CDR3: TGCGCCAGCAGCCCGGGACAGGGGACTGGAAACACCATATATTTT.

CDR3 DNA: TGTGCCATCACGGCAGGGGGTGGGGAGACCCAGTACTTC. This encodes CAITAGGGETQYF. The V gene is TRBV10-3, the J gene TRBJ2-5, with 7 bases lining up with TRBD1. This CDR3 is built from 13 residues. The junction had 7 bases not matched to a gene; V was cut back by 7 bases and J by 5 bases. Germline CDR1 ENHRY, CDR2 SYGVKD.

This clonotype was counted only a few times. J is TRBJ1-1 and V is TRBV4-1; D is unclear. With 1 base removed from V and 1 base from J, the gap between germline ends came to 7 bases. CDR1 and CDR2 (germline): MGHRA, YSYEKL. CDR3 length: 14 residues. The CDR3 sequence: CASSQVKGNTEAFF. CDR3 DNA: TGCGCCAGCAGCCAAGTGAAGGGGAACACTGAAGCTTTCTTT.

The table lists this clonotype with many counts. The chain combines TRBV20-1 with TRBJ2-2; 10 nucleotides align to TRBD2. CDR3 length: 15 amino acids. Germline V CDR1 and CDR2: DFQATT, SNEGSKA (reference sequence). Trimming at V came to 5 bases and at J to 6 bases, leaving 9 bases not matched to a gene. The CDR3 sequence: CSAVRTSGPPGELFF. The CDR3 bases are TGCAGTGCTGTCAGGACTAGCGGTCCACCCGGGGAGCTGTTTTTT.

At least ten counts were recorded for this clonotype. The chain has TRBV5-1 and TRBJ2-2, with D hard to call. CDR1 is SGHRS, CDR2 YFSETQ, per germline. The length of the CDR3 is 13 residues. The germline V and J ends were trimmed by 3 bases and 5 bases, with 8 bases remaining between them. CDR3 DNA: TGCGCCAGCAGCTCAATAATTACCGGGGAGCTGTTTTTT. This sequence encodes CASSSIITGELFF.

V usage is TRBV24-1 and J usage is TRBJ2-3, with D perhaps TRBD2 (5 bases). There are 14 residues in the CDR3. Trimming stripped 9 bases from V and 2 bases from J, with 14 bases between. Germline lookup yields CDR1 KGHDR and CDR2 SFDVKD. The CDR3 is CATSAGLNTDTQYF. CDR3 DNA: TGTGCCACCTCGGCCGGACTGAACACAGATACGCAGTATTTT.

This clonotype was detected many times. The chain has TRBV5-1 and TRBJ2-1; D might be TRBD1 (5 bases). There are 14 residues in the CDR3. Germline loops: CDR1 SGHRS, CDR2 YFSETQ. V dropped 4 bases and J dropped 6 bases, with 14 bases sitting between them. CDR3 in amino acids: CASSTGPSVNEQFF. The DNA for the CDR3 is TGCGCCAGCAGCACAGGACCTTCCGTCAATGAGCAGTTCTTC.

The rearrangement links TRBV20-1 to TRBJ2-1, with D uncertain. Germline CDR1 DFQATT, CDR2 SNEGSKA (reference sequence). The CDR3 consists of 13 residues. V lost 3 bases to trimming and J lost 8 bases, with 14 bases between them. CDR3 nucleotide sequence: TGCAGTGCTAGCGGCTCGTATGTGGATGAGCAGTTCTTC. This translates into CSASGSYVDEQFF.